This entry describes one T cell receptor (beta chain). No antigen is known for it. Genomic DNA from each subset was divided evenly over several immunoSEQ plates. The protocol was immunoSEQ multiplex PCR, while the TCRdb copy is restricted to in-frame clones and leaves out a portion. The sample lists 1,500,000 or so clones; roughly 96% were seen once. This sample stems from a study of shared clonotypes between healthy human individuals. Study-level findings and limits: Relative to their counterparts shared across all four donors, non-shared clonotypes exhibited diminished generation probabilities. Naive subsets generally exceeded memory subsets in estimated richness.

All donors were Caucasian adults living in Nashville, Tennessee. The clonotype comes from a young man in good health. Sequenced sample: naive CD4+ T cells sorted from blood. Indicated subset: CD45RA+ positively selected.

The CDR3 loop is CASSQGYSGNTIYF. CDR3 nucleotides: TGTGCCAGCAGTCAGGGTTACTCTGGAAACACCATATATTTT. V is TRBV9 and J is TRBJ1-3, with D perhaps TRBD1 (5 bases). The CDR3 has 14 residues. Germline-derived CDR1 and CDR2 are SGDLS and YYNGEE. V was shortened by 5 bases and J by 0 bases, with 9 bases between the two germline ends.